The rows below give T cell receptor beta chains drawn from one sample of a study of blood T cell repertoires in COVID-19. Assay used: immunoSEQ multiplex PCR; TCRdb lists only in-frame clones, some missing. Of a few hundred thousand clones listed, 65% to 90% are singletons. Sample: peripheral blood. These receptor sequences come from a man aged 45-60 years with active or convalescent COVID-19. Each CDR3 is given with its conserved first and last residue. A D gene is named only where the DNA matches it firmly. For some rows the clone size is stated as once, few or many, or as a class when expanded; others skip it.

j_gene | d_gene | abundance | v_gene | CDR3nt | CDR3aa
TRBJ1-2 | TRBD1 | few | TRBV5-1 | TGCGCCAGCAGCTTGGGAGGACAGGACTATGGCTACACCTTC | CASSLGGQDYGYTF
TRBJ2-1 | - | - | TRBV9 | TGTGCCAGCAGCGCAGGGCGGGGCAATGAGCAGTTCTTC | CASSAGRGNEQFF
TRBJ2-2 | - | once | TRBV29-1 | TGCAGCGTTGTGGGAGGCACCGGGGAGCTGTTTTTT | CSVVGGTGELFF
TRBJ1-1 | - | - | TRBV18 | TGTGCCAGCTCACGAGGTGAGGGGAACACTGAAGCTTTCTTT | CASSRGEGNTEAFF
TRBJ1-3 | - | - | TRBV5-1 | TGCGCCAGCAGCTTGACACATGGAAACACCATATATTTT | CASSLTHGNTIYF
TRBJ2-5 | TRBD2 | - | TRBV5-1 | TGCGCCAGCAGCTTGACGGGAGGGCCTCTTGAGACCCAGTACTTC | CASSLTGGPLETQYF
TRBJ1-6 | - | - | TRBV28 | TGTGCCACCGGGGGGGGAATCTCACCCCTCCACTTT | CATGGGISPLHF
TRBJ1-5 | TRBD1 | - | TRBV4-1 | TGCGCCAGCAGCCAAGAGCCAGGGGGTGATCAGCCCCAGCATTTT | CASSQEPGGDQPQHF
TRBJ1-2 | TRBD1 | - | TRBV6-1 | TGTGCCAGCAGCCGGACAGGGTCGATGGATGGCTACACCTTC | CASSRTGSMDGYTF
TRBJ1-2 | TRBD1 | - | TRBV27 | TGTGCCAGCAGCCTATCCCGGGACAGGGGGCTTTATGGCTACACCTTC | CASSLSRDRGLYGYTF
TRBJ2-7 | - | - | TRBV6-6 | TGTGCCAGCAGTTACTCAGGGGGGGCTTACTCCGAGCAGTACTTC | CASSYSGGAYSEQYF
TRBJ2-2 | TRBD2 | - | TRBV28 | TGTGCCAGCACGGGGACTACTCTAAACACCGGGGAGCTGTTTTTT | CASTGTTLNTGELFF
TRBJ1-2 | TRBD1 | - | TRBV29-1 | TGCAGCGTCTCCACGACAGGGGGTGAAGGTGGCTACACCTTC | CSVSTTGGEGGYTF
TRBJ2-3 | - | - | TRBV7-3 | TGTGCCAGCAGCCCCCACGGGGCAGATACGCAGTATTTT | CASSPHGADTQYF
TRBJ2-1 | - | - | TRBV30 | TGTGCCTGGAGTGTGTCTGGGGCTGGTAGCTGGTTCTTC | CAWSVSGAGSWFF
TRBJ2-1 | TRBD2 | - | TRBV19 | TGTGCCAGTAGTATAGCCCTGACTAGCGGGACTGCAGATGAGCAGTTCTTC | CASSIALTSGTADEQFF
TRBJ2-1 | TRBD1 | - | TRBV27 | TGTGCCAGCAGTTTAGGGACAGGGGGCGATCCTTCCTACAATGAGCAGTTCTTC | CASSLGTGGDPSYNEQFF
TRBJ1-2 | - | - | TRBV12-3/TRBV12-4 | TGTGCCAGCAGTTCCGAATCGGGTGGCTACACCTTC | CASSSESGGYTF
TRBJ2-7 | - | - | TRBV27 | TGTGCCAGCAGTTCAGGGACACTTTCCTACGAGCAGTACTTC | CASSSGTLSYEQYF
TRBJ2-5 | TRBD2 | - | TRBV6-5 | TGTGCCAGCAGAAGACTAGCGGCACAAGAGACCCAGTACTTC | CASRRLAAQETQYF
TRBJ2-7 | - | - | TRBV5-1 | TGCGCCAGCATTCCGAGACCGGGGTTTGAGGAGCAGTACTTC | CASIPRPGFEEQYF
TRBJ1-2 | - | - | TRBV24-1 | TGTGCCACCAGTGATCCTTATGGCTACACCTTC | CATSDPYGYTF
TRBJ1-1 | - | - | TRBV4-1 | TGCGCCAGCGGCCGGGCCAAGAACACTGAAGCTTTCTTT | CASGRAKNTEAFF
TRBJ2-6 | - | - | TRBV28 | TGTGCCAGCATCGAAGGGGCCAACTGGGAATCTGGGGCCAACGTCCTGACTTTC | CASIEGANWESGANVLTF
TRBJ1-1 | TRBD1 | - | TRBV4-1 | TGCGCCAGCAGCCATTTACCGGGACAGGGTGACACTGAAGCTTTCTTT | CASSHLPGQGDTEAFF
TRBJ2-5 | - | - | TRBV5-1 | TGCGCCAGCAGCGCCCGATCCGGGGAGACCCAGTACTTC | CASSARSGETQYF
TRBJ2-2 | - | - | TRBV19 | TGTGCCAGTAGATGGGGGACACGATCCGGGGAGCTGTTTTTT | CASRWGTRSGELFF
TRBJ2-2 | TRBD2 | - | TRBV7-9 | TGTGCCAGCAGCTTAGTACGGGCTAGCGGTGGAACCGGGGAGCTGTTTTTT | CASSLVRASGGTGELFF